This entry is about one T cell receptor (beta chain). Its antigen is not identified. Total RNA was isolated from each sample in quantities of at least 6 micrograms. This CDR3 comprises 16 residues. Germline lookup yields CDR1 LGHNA and CDR2 YNFKEQ. V lost 1 base to trimming and J lost 7 bases; unmatched junction nucleotides: 7. A second PCR, run for about 7 to 11 cycles, used a sample-barcoded 5' primer plus a J-beta primer mix. TCRdb redid the calling of the 5' RACE reads with MiXCR, one entry per CDR3 protein. The table shows some 1.5 million distinct CDR3 sequences, with approximately 42% occurring only once. This specimen comes from a study of blood T cells in healthy people across ages. Broader study findings: The donors' CMV status was not determined, possibly confounding changes in expanded clonotypes. Diversity figures based on one million T cells were deemed too low. Age advanced and TCR beta diversity per million T cells fell, roughly linearly.

The chain has TRBV4-2 and TRBJ1-6; TRBD1 matches at 7 bases. This sequence originates from a woman aged 18-35 years in good health. Sequenced sample: blood. The CDR3 DNA reads TGTGCCAGCAGCCAAGGGACAGGAGTAGGCAATTCACCCCTCCACTTT. Amino acids: CASSQGTGVGNSPLHF.